These 3 T cell receptor beta chains were sequenced from one sample in a study of blood T cell repertoires in COVID-19. Profiling relied on immunoSEQ multiplex PCR, and the TCRdb table lists in-frame clones only, not all of them. The table lists roughly 97,000 clones, approximately 80% of them singletons. Sequenced sample: peripheral blood. The receptors were gathered from a man in his sixties with acute or convalescent COVID-19.

To note about this clone: Germline and junction disagree at one end, which may indicate a read error. CDR3 residues: CASSAPGQGNF. The CDR3 DNA sequence: TGTGCCAGCAGCGCCCCGGGACAGGGCAACTTC. V and J are TRBV6-4 and TRBJ2-7; 9 bases map to TRBD1. The CDR3 consists of 11 residues. Germline CDR1 and CDR2: MRHNA and SNTAGT.

The chain employs TRBV5-8 and TRBJ2-1; the match to TRBD2 covers 15 bases. This CDR3 region has 17 residues. J lost 10 bases, V lost 5 bases, and 13 bases had no gene match. Germline V gives CDR1 SGHTS, CDR2 YDEGEE. The CDR3 DNA sequence: TGTGCCAGCAGTTATCGCCTGGGACTAGCGGGAGGTGGGGAGCAGTTCTTC. Residues: CASSYRLGLAGGGEQFF.

The J gene is TRBJ1-3, the V gene TRBV9; no clear D. CDR1 SGDLS and CDR2 YYNGEE come from the germline V gene. Trimming left V 4 bases short and J 0 bases short, with 11 bases between. This CDR3 is built from 15 residues. The CDR3 nucleotides are TGTGCCAGCAGCCCCACTTCGCTCTCTGGAAACACCATATATTTT. This translates into CASSPTSLSGNTIYF.